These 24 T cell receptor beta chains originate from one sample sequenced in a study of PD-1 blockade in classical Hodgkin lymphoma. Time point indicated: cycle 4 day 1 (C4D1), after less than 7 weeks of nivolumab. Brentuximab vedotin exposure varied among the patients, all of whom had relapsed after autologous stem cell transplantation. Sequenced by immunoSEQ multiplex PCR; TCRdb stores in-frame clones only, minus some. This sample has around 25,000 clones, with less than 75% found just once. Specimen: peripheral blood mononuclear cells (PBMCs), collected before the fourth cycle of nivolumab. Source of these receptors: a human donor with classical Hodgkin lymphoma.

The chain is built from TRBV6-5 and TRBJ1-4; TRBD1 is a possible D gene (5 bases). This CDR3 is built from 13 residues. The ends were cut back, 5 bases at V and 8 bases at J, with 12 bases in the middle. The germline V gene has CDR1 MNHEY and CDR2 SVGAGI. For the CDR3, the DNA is TGTGCCAGCAGTCCGACAGCTCCAGAAAAACTGTTTTTT. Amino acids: CASSPTAPEKLFF.

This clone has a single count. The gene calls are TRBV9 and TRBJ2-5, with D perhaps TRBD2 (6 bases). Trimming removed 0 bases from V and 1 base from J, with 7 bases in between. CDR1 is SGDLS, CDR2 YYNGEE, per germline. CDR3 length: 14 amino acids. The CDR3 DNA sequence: TGTGCCAGCAGCGTAGGGGGGGTCCAAGAGACCCAGTACTTC. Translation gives CASSVGGVQETQYF.

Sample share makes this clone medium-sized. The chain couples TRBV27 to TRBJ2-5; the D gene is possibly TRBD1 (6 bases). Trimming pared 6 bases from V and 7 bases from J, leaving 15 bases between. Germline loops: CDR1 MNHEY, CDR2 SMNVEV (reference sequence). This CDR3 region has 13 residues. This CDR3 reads CASSFTVGGTQYF. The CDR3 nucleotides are TGTGCCAGCAGCTTTACCGTAGGGGGGACCCAGTACTTC.

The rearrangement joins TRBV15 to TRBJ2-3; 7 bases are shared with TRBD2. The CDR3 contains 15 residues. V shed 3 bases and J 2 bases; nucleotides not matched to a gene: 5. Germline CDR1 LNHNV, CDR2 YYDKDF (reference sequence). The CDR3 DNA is TGTGCCACCAGCAGTGGCGGGGGACCCACAGATACGCAGTATTTT. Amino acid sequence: CATSSGGGPTDTQYF. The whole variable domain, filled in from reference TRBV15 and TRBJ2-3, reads DAMVIQNPRYQVTQFGKPVTLSCSQTLNHNVMYWYQQKSSQAPKLLFHYYDKDFNNEADTPDNFQSRRPNTSFCFLDIRSPGLGDTAMYLCATSSGGGPTDTQYFGPGTRLTVL.

For the CDR3, the DNA is TGTGCCAGCAGCTCACAGGGGGCTACTGGAAACACCATATATTTT. It yields the protein CASSSQGATGNTIYF. This chain connects TRBV2 to TRBJ1-3, with 9 bases lining up with TRBD1. The CDR3 length is 15 residues. Germline lookup yields CDR1 SNHLY and CDR2 FYNNEI. The V segment lost 6 bases and the J segment 2 bases; nucleotides outside the gene matches: 5.

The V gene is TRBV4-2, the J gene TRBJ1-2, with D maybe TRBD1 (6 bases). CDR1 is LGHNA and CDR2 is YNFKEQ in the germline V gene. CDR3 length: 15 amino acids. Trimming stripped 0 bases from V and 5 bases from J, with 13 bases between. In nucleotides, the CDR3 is TGTGCCAGCAGCCAAGATCTTTTGGGGGCTTATGGCTACACCTTC. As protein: CASSQDLLGAYGYTF.

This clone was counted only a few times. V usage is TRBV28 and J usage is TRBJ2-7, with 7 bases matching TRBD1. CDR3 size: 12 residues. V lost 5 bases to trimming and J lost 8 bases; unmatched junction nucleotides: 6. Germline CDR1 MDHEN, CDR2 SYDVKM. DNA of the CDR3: TGTGCCAGCAGTACATTAGGGGGCCAGCAGTACGTC. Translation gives CASSTLGGQQYV.

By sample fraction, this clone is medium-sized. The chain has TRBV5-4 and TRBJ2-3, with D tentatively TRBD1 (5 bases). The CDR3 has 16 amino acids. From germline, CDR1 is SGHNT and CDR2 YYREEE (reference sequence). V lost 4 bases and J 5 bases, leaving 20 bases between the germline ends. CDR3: CASSDQGAGFKDTQYF. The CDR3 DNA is TGTGCCAGCAGCGACCAAGGTGCAGGGTTTAAAGATACGCAGTATTTT. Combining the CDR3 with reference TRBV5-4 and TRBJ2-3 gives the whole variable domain ETGVTQSPTHLIKTRGQQVTLRCSSQSGHNTVSWYQQALGQGPQFIFQYYREEENGRGNFPPRFSGLQFPNYSSELNVNALELDDSALYLCASSDQGAGFKDTQYFGPGTRLTVL.

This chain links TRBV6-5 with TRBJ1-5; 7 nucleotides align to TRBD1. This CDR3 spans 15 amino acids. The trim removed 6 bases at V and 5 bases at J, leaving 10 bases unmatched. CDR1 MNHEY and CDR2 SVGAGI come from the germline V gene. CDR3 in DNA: TGTGCCAGCAGCCGACGTATAGACAGGGATCAGCCCCAGCATTTT. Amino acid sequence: CASSRRIDRDQPQHF.

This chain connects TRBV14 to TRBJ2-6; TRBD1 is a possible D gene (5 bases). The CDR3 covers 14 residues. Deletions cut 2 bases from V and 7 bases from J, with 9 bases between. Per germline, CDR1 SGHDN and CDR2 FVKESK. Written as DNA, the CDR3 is TGTGCCAGCAGCCAACAGGGCAGTGCCAACGTCCTGACTTTC. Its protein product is CASSQQGSANVLTF.

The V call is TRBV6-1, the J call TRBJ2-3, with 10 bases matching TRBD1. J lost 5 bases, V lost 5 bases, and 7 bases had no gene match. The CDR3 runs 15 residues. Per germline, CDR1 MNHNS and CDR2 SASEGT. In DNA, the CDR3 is TGTGCCAGCAGTCCAGACAGGGGGCAAGTAGATACGCAGTATTTT. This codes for CASSPDRGQVDTQYF.

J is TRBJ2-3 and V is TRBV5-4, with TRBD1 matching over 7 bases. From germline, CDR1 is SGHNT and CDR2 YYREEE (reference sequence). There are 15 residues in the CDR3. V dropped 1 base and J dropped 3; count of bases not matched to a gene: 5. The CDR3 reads CASSLRQGGTDTQYF. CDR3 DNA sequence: TGTGCCAGCAGCTTGAGACAGGGTGGGACAGATACGCAGTATTTT.

The CDR3 DNA reads TGCGCCAGCAGCTTGTACGAGGGTGGCTATGGCTACACCTTC. Translating gives CASSLYEGGYGYTF. This chain uses TRBV5-1 with TRBJ1-2; the D is unclear. The CDR3 is made up of 14 amino acids. Germline V gene data show CDR1 as SGHRS and CDR2 as YFSETQ. Trimming left V 1 base short and J 4 bases short, with 11 bases between.

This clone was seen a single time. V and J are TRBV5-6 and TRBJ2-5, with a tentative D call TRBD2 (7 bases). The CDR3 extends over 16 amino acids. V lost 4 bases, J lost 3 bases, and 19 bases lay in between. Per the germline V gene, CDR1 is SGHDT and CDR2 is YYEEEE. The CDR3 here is CASSRNGGAPEETQYF. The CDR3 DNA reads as TGTGCCAGCAGCCGTAATGGGGGGGCGCCGGAAGAGACCCAGTACTTC.

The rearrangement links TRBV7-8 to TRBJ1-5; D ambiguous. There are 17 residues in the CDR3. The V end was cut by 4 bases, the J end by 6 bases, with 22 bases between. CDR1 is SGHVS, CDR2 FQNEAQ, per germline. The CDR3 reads CASSSSGGVWGGQPQHF. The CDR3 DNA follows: TGTGCCAGCAGCTCCTCCGGTGGCGTCTGGGGAGGTCAGCCCCAGCATTTT.

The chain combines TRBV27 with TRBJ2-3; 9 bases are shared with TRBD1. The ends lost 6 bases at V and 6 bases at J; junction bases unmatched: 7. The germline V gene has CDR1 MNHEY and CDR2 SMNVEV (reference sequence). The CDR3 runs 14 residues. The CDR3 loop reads CASSQQGARDTQYF. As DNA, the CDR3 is TGTGCCAGCAGCCAACAGGGGGCTAGGGATACGCAGTATTTT.

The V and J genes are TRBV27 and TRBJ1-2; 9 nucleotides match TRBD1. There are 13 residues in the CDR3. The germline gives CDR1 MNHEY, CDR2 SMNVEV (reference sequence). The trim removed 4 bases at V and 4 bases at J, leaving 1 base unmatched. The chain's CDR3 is CASSSGQGYGYTF. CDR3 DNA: TGTGCCAGCAGTTCGGGACAGGGCTATGGCTACACCTTC.

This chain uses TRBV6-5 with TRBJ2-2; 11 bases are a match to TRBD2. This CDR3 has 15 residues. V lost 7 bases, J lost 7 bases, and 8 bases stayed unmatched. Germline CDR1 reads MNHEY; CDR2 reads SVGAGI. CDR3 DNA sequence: TGTGCCAGCATGGTAGCGGGGGGGCCCGGCGGGGAGCTGTTTTTT. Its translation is CASMVAGGPGGELFF.

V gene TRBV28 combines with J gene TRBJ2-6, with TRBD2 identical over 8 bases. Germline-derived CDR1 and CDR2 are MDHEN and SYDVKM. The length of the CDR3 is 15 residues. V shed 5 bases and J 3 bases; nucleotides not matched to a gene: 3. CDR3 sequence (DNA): TGTGCCAGCAGTCCGGGGGGGAATGGGGCCAACGTCCTGACTTTC. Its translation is CASSPGGNGANVLTF. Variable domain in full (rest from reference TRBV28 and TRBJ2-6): DVKVTQSSRYLVKRTGEKVFLECVQDMDHENMFWYRQDPGLGLRLIYFSYDVKMKEKGDIPEGYSVSREKKERFSLILESASTNQTSMYLCASSPGGNGANVLTFGAGSRLTVL.

CDR3 amino acids: CASSATPRWSEVLINTEAFF. The DNA of the CDR3 is TGTGCCAGCAGCGCCACCCCCCGATGGTCGGAGGTCCTTATAAACACTGAAGCTTTCTTT. The J gene is TRBJ1-1, the V gene TRBV13; D unclear. The CDR3 extends over 20 amino acids. The V and J ends lost 5 bases and 2 bases respectively, with 30 bases between them. Germline V lookup: CDR1 PRHDT, CDR2 FYEKMQ (reference sequence).

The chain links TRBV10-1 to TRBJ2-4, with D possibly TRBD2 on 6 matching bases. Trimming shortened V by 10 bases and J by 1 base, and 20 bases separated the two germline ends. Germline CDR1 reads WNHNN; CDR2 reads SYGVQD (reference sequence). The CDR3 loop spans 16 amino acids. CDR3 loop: CAIPHPRDFAKNIQYF. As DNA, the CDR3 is TGCGCCATCCCACACCCCAGGGACTTTGCCAAAAACATTCAGTACTTC.

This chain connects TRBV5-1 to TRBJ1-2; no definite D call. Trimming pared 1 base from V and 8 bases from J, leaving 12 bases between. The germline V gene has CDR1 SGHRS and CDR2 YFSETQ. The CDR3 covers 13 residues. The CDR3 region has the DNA TGCGCCAGCAGCTTGATGGGGAACGAAGGCTACACCTTC. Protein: CASSLMGNEGYTF.

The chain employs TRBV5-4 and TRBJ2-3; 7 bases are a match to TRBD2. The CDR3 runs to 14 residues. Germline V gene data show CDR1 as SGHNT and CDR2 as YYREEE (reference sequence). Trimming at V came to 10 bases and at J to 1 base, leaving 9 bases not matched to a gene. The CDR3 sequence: CAGRDSWGTDTQYF. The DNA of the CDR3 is TGTGCCGGGAGGGACTCCTGGGGCACAGATACGCAGTATTTT.

Here the CDR3 reads CASSEAGFSAGELFF. The DNA for the CDR3 is TGTGCCAGCAGTGAAGCAGGGTTTAGCGCCGGGGAGCTGTTTTTT. V gene TRBV6-1 combines with J gene TRBJ2-2; D is possibly TRBD2 (5 bases). Trimming left V 0 bases short and J 6 bases short, with 11 bases between. CDR3 length: 15 residues. Germline V gene data show CDR1 as MNHNS and CDR2 as SASEGT.